The next 20 T cell receptor beta chains were all read from a single sample in a study of early stage breast cancer tumors. Repertoires were generated with immunoSEQ multiplex PCR, while TCRdb's copy carries only in-frame clones and drops some. The sample has 20,000 to 25,000 clones, around 76% seen once; the top ten hold around a quarter. Material for sequencing was blood. The source of these receptors is a person aged 55-75 years with breast cancer.

The V gene is TRBV2, the J gene TRBJ2-7, with 7 bases lining up with TRBD1. V gave up 5 bases and J gave up 0 bases; unmatched junction bases: 10. The germline gives CDR1 SNHLY, CDR2 FYNNEI. The CDR3 loop spans 16 amino acids. Written as DNA, the CDR3 is TGTGCCAGCAGTCAGTGGTGGGACAGAGACTCCTACGAGCAGTACTTC. Protein sequence: CASSQWWDRDSYEQYF.

Of note for this clone: Lacking the conserved final phenylalanine or tryptophan, this CDR3 likely reflects a read error. Because the CDR3's place on the DNA is in doubt, the DNA is left out and the CDR3 is given as listed by TCRdb. CDR3 residues: CASSRRDRASL. This chain connects TRBV4-1 to TRBJ1-6; the D call of TRBD1 is as the table states it, not checked on the DNA. The CDR3 adds up to 11 amino acids, both ends counted. Germline CDR1 and CDR2: MGHRA and YSYEKL.

The chain combines TRBV23-1 with TRBJ2-7; D is ambiguous. TRBV23-1 is classed as an ORF, of uncertain function. Deletions cut 9 bases from V and 2 bases from J, with 14 bases between. The CDR3 has 13 amino acids. The CDR3 DNA sequence: TGCGCCAGGATAAAACAGACAACCTACGAGCAGTACTTC. This translates into CARIKQTTYEQYF.

This clone has a single count. The chain has TRBV7-2 and TRBJ2-1; weak D call: TRBD1 (6 bases). V was shortened by 1 base and J by 6 bases, with 19 bases between the two germline ends. The CDR3 has 17 amino acids. Looked up from germline, CDR1 is SGHTA and CDR2 is FQGNSA. This chain's CDR3 is CASSLELGRGKINEQFF. The CDR3 DNA reads as TGTGCCAGCAGCTTAGAACTCGGCAGGGGTAAAATCAATGAGCAGTTCTTC.

The gene calls are TRBV2 and TRBJ1-2; maybe TRBD1 (5 bases). Per germline, CDR1 SNHLY and CDR2 FYNNEI. V lost 10 bases and J lost 2, with 17 bases in between. The CDR3 has 14 amino acids. CDR3 loop: CATRAPEKNYGYTF. Here the CDR3 DNA reads TGTGCCACCAGGGCCCCTGAAAAGAACTATGGCTACACCTTC. Looking up the rest from reference TRBV2 and TRBJ1-2 gives the full variable domain: EPEVTQTPSHQVTQMGQEVILRCVPISNHLYFYWYRQILGQKVEFLVSFYNNEISEKSEIFDDQFSVERPDGSNFTLKIRSTKLEDSAMYFCATRAPEKNYGYTFGSGTRLTVV.

This clone was counted a few times. The gene calls are TRBV7-6 and TRBJ1-3; no clear D gene. Per germline, CDR1 SGHVS and CDR2 FNYEAQ. V lost 0 bases to trimming and J lost 0 bases, with 9 bases between them. The length of the CDR3 is 16 residues. The CDR3 nucleotides are TGTGCCAGCAGCTTAGCGCAGCCAGACTCTGGAAACACCATATATTTT. Translation: CASSLAQPDSGNTIYF.

A note on this clone: Other DNA sequences in the sample encode the same CDR3. The CDR3 region is CASSLVAGFDNEQFF. For the CDR3, the DNA is TGTGCCAGCAGCTTAGTAGCGGGCTTCGACAATGAGCAGTTCTTC. This sequence joins TRBV7-2 and TRBJ2-1; 7 nucleotides match TRBD2. The length of the CDR3 is 15 residues. Germline V gives CDR1 SGHTA, CDR2 FQGNSA. The V gene end was trimmed by 1 base and the J gene end by 5 bases; junction bases not matched to a gene: 5.

This clone was seen once. The genes are TRBV19 and TRBJ2-3; 9 nucleotides agree with TRBD1. V lost 9 bases and J lost 4; bases outside the gene matches: 8. The CDR3 length is 14 residues. Germline CDR1 and CDR2: LNHDA and SQIVND (reference sequence). This chain's CDR3 is CARGTGFMSDTQYF. The CDR3 nucleotides are TGTGCCAGGGGGACAGGGTTTATGTCAGATACGCAGTATTTT.

The chain has TRBV14 and TRBJ1-6, with D possibly being TRBD1 (5 bases). The CDR3 extends over 14 amino acids. Per the germline V gene, CDR1 is SGHDN and CDR2 is FVKESK. Trimming pared 3 bases from V and 11 bases from J, leaving 14 bases between. The CDR3 sequence: CASSQAGTRPPLHF. The CDR3, as DNA: TGTGCCAGCAGCCAGGCCGGGACCCGGCCACCCCTCCACTTT.

This clone has a single count. The J gene is TRBJ1-5, the V gene TRBV6-5, with D possibly being TRBD1 (6 bases). Germline CDR1 MNHEY, CDR2 SVGAGI. CDR3 length equals 16 residues. Trimming pared 4 bases from V and 3 bases from J, leaving 16 bases between. CDR3 DNA: TGTGCCAGCAGTTTGTGGGGGCAGTCTCTCAATCAGCCCCAGCATTTT. Protein: CASSLWGQSLNQPQHF.

This chain links TRBV18 with TRBJ2-1, with D tentatively TRBD1 (6 bases). Trimming left V 4 bases short and J 5 bases short, with 15 bases between. The CDR3 is 15 amino acids. Germline loops: CDR1 KGHSH, CDR2 LQKENI. The CDR3, as DNA: TGTGCCAGCTCACACACCGGGACACGAAACAATGAGCAGTTCTTC. This gives the protein CASSHTGTRNNEQFF.

This clone was picked up a small number of times. The V and J genes are TRBV5-1 and TRBJ2-2; D remains ambiguous. V was shortened by 1 base and J by 3 bases, with 4 bases between the two germline ends. Germline assignment: CDR1 SGHRS and CDR2 YFSETQ. This CDR3 has 13 residues. As DNA, the CDR3 is TGCGCCAGCAGCTTGAGGGACACCGGGGAGCTGTTTTTT. This encodes CASSLRDTGELFF.

V usage is TRBV2 and J usage is TRBJ1-4; tentative D call: TRBD1 (6 bases). The V gene's germline CDR1 is SNHLY and CDR2 FYNNEI. V lost 8 bases to trimming and J lost 11 bases, with 27 bases between them. This CDR3 has 16 amino acids. The CDR3 loop is CASLRDTGSGMRKLFF. CDR3 in DNA: TGTGCCAGCTTACGGGACACTGGGTCCGGGATGAGGAAACTGTTTTTT.

This clone was picked up a small number of times. The chain uses TRBV9 and TRBJ2-1; no firm D call. Per germline, CDR1 SGDLS and CDR2 YYNGEE. The CDR3 loop spans 16 amino acids. V lost 1 base to trimming and J lost 2 bases, with 13 bases between them. The CDR3 nucleotides read TGTGCCAGCAGCGTAACGGTTACAAGGACCTACAATGAGCAGTTCTTC. It codes for CASSVTVTRTYNEQFF.

The DNA of the CDR3 is TGTGCCAGCAGCTTGTTGGCGGGCCGAGGGGAGACCCAGTACTTC. Residues: CASSLLAGRGETQYF. This rearrangement joins TRBV5-8 to TRBJ2-5, with D perhaps matching TRBD2 (5 bases). V was pared by 1 base and J by 5 bases, with 15 bases between. The CDR3 runs 15 residues. Germline loops: CDR1 SGHTS, CDR2 YDEGEE.

J is TRBJ2-7 and V is TRBV6-6; D is unclear. Germline lookup yields CDR1 MNHNY and CDR2 SVGAGI (reference sequence). This CDR3 region has 14 residues. V was cut by 6 bases and J by 7 bases, with 19 bases left in between. The CDR3 loop is CASSSGRVIVEQYF. The CDR3 region has the DNA TGTGCCAGCAGCTCCGGGCGAGTAATCGTAGAGCAGTACTTC.

In its sample, this clone was seen once. The rearrangement uses TRBV11-2 and TRBJ2-1; D is uncertain. Germline lookup yields CDR1 SGHAT and CDR2 FQNNGV. The CDR3 totals 13 residues. Trimming took 2 bases from V and 4 from J, leaving 6 bases between them. The CDR3 nucleotides are TGTGCCAGCAGCTTAAGTCTATACAATGAGCAGTTCTTC. This encodes CASSLSLYNEQFF. The full variable domain, with the rest looked up from reference TRBV11-2 and TRBJ2-1, is EAGVAQSPRYKIIEKRQSVAFWCNPISGHATLYWYQQILGQGPKLLIQFQNNGVVDDSQLPKDRFSAERLKGVDSTLKIQPAKLEDSAVYLCASSLSLYNEQFFGPGTRLTVL.

The table lists this clone with a few counts. V and J are TRBV11-3 and TRBJ1-2; weak D call: TRBD1 (5 bases). This CDR3 spans 14 amino acids. The V end lost 6 bases, the J end lost 7 bases, and 18 bases lay between the germline ends. The germline CDR1 and CDR2 sequences are SGHNT and YENEEA. This CDR3 reads CASSQVWGEGGYTF. CDR3 nucleotide sequence: TGTGCCAGCAGTCAGGTGTGGGGGGAAGGTGGCTACACCTTC.

The chain's CDR3 is CASSPKAVSYNEQFF. DNA for the CDR3: TGTGCCAGCAGCCCCAAGGCAGTCTCCTACAATGAGCAGTTCTTC. The rearrangement joins TRBV5-4 to TRBJ2-1, with D hard to call. V was shortened by 4 bases and J by 0 bases, with 11 bases between the two germline ends. Germline assignment: CDR1 SGHNT and CDR2 YYREEE (reference sequence). The length of the CDR3 is 15 residues.

The J gene is TRBJ2-2, the V gene TRBV6-6; weak D call: TRBD1 (6 bases). Germline loops: CDR1 MNHNY, CDR2 SVGAGI (reference sequence). The CDR3 loop spans 15 amino acids. V gave up 0 bases and J gave up 6 bases, with 11 bases separating them. The CDR3 sequence: CASSYSVGGPGELFF. The DNA for the CDR3 is TGTGCCAGCAGTTACTCGGTTGGGGGCCCCGGGGAGCTGTTTTTT.